A single sample is the source of the 17 T cell receptor beta chains below, sequenced in a study of PD-1 blockade in classical Hodgkin lymphoma. Clones were read by immunoSEQ multiplex PCR, and TCRdb kept only the in-frame ones, dropping some. Of 25,000 to 30,000 clones listed, about 74% were seen once; the top ten hold more than 2%. No patient escaped relapse after autologous stem cell transplantation, and brentuximab vedotin exposure varied. It was by magnetic negative selection that CD4+ T cells were purified from thawed PBMCs. This specimen was CD4+ T cells from blood, taken at baseline. The receptors shown here come from a human donor with classical Hodgkin lymphoma.

The chain's CDR3 is CATSRSSYNEQFF. DNA for the CDR3: TGTGCCACCTCACGGTCCTCTTACAATGAGCAGTTCTTC. The gene calls are TRBV5-8 and TRBJ2-1, with D unresolved. Trimming cost V 9 bases and J 4 bases, with 14 bases left between them. CDR1 SGHTS and CDR2 YDEGEE come from the germline V gene. CDR3 length: 13 residues.

The V call is TRBV7-2, the J call TRBJ1-4, with a tentative D call TRBD1 (5 bases). Trimming pared 6 bases from V and 0 bases from J, leaving 11 bases between. Per germline, CDR1 SGHTA and CDR2 FQGNSA. This CDR3 is built from 15 residues. The DNA for the CDR3 is TGTGCCAGCAGAGTCGGGACGGCAACTAATGAAAAACTGTTTTTT. Its translation: CASRVGTATNEKLFF.

Within the sample, this clone is medium-sized. The rearrangement uses TRBV27 and TRBJ1-6; a weak D match, TRBD1 (5 bases). Trimming took 4 bases from V and 10 from J, leaving 11 bases between them. CDR3 length equals 13 residues. CDR1 MNHEY and CDR2 SMNVEV come from the germline V gene (reference sequence). For the CDR3, the DNA is TGTGCCAGCAGTTCCCCAGGGAACTCACCCCTCCACTTT. It is translated as CASSSPGNSPLHF.

The chain carries TRBV18 and TRBJ2-7; D might be TRBD1 or TRBD2, each matching 5 bases. Germline assignment: CDR1 KGHSH and CDR2 LQKENI. V lost 4 bases and J 0 bases, leaving 10 bases between the germline ends. The CDR3 spans 14 residues. Here the CDR3 reads CASSRDVISYEQYF. The CDR3 DNA reads as TGTGCCAGCTCACGGGACGTAATCTCCTACGAGCAGTACTTC.

The chain couples TRBV11-3 to TRBJ2-5; D remains ambiguous. The J call is uncertain, as TRBJ2-7 better fits the DNA end. The CDR3 has 14 amino acids. The V gene's germline CDR1 is SGHNT and CDR2 YENEEA. CDR3 nucleotide sequence: TGTGCCAGCAGCTTAGGCGGCGACTCCTACGAGCAGTACTTC. It yields the protein CASSLGGDSYEQYF.

The V call is TRBV19, the J call TRBJ1-5, with a tentative D call TRBD1 (5 bases). Germline CDR1 is LNHDA and CDR2 is SQIVND (reference sequence). This CDR3 contains 12 residues. Trimming shortened V by 6 bases and J by 4 bases, and 7 bases separated the two germline ends. The CDR3 is CASRQGNQPQHF. In nucleotides, the CDR3 is TGTGCCAGTAGGCAGGGTAATCAGCCCCAGCATTTT.

About this clone itself: The same CDR3 arises from other DNA sequences in this sample as well. The chain recombines TRBV27 with TRBJ2-7; 7 bases align to TRBD1. V lost 3 bases and J lost 0; bases outside the gene matches: 2. Germline values: CDR1 MNHEY, CDR2 SMNVEV (reference sequence). The CDR3 extends over 14 amino acids. CDR3 DNA: TGTGCCAGCAGTTTTCGGACAGGCTCCTACGAGCAGTACTTC. This codes for CASSFRTGSYEQYF.

This chain uses TRBV30 with TRBJ2-6; D unclear. Germline CDR1 is GTSNPN and CDR2 is SVGIG (reference sequence). V was pared by 0 bases and J by 0 bases, with 6 bases between. This CDR3 spans 15 amino acids. The CDR3 nucleotides are TGTGCCTGGAGTGTACACTCCTCTGGGGCCAACGTCCTGACTTTC. Amino acid sequence: CAWSVHSSGANVLTF.

The chain uses TRBV7-6 and TRBJ1-6; no definite D call. The CDR3 is 17 residues long. Trimming took 4 bases from V and 0 from J, leaving 13 bases between them. Germline CDR1 is SGHVS and CDR2 is FNYEAQ. CDR3 coding DNA: TGTGCCAGCAGCTACCGGTCTGGAAGCTCCTATAATTCACCCCTCCACTTT. Translation: CASSYRSGSSYNSPLHF.

The V call is TRBV10-2, the J call TRBJ1-2, with D possibly matching TRBD1 (5 bases). Germline V CDR1 and CDR2: WSHSY, SAAADI. The V end was cut by 6 bases, the J end by 7 bases, with 15 bases between. The CDR3 has 13 residues. CDR3 sequence: CASRAQGHGGYTF. CDR3 in DNA: TGCGCCAGCAGAGCCCAGGGCCACGGTGGCTACACCTTC.

The chain uses TRBV7-2 and TRBJ1-1; D is undetermined. Per the germline V gene, CDR1 is SGHTA and CDR2 is FQGNSA. The CDR3 loop spans 14 amino acids. V lost 0 bases, J lost 3 bases, and 8 bases lay in between. CDR3 residues: CASSLAFLDTEAFF. The CDR3 DNA reads as TGTGCCAGCAGCTTAGCGTTTTTGGACACTGAAGCTTTCTTT.

This clone appeared once. The chain carries TRBV7-9 and TRBJ1-2; D gene ambiguous. Germline CDR1 is SEHNR and CDR2 is FQNEAQ (reference sequence). The CDR3 is 15 amino acids. Trimming took off 1 base at V and 4 bases at J, with 13 bases between the two ends. CDR3: CASSLDSQASYGYTF. The CDR3 nucleotides read TGTGCCAGCAGCTTAGATTCGCAGGCCTCCTATGGCTACACCTTC. The whole variable domain, remainder taken from reference TRBV7-9 and TRBJ1-2, is DTGVSQNPRHKITKRGQNVTFRCDPISEHNRLYWYRQTLGQGPEFLTYFQNEAQLEKSRLLSDRFSAERPKGSFSTLEIQRTEQGDSAMYLCASSLDSQASYGYTFGSGTRLTVV.

The CDR3 DNA sequence: TGTGCCAGCAGTGAATCTTTAGATACGCAGTATTTT. Translation: CASSESLDTQYF. V and J are TRBV25-1 and TRBJ2-3, with D hard to call. Germline V gives CDR1 MGHDK, CDR2 SYGVNS. This CDR3 region has 12 residues. V shed 1 base and J shed 5 bases, with 4 bases lying between them.

The chain is built from TRBV5-6 and TRBJ1-5, with TRBD1 identical over 9 bases. CDR1 is SGHDT, CDR2 YYEEEE, per germline. The junction had 11 bases not matched to a gene; V was cut back by 5 bases and J by 5 bases. The CDR3 runs to 16 residues. The CDR3 DNA sequence: TGTGCCAGCAGTCGTAGGACAGGGGTCATCCATCAGCCCCAGCATTTT. Protein sequence: CASSRRTGVIHQPQHF.

V is TRBV7-2 and J is TRBJ2-1; TRBD1 or TRBD2 may be the D gene (5 bases each). Germline V gene sequence: CDR1 SGHTA, CDR2 FQGNSA. The CDR3 spans 15 residues. Trimming removed 3 bases at V and 0 bases at J, with 9 bases between. The CDR3 DNA follows: TGTGCCAGCAGCTTGGGACGGGTCTCCTACAATGAGCAGTTCTTC. It codes for CASSLGRVSYNEQFF.

The J gene is TRBJ2-3, the V gene TRBV5-1; tentative D call: TRBD1 (6 bases). With 0 bases removed from V and 1 base from J, the gap between germline ends came to 9 bases. This CDR3 is 15 amino acids long. Germline assignment: CDR1 SGHRS and CDR2 YFSETQ. CDR3 loop: CASSLDQGRTDTQYF. CDR3 coding DNA: TGCGCCAGCAGCTTGGATCAGGGGCGCACAGATACGCAGTATTTT.

The chain couples TRBV4-3 to TRBJ2-7; no clear D. Germline loops: CDR1 LGHNA, CDR2 YSLEER. This CDR3 is built from 12 residues. V lost 7 bases and J lost 0, with 7 bases in between. Here the CDR3 reads CASILSSYEQYF. In DNA form, the CDR3 reads TGCGCCAGCATCCTTAGCTCCTACGAGCAGTACTTC.